The 20 T cell receptor beta chains below were found in one sample sequenced in a study of beta chain features in type 1 diabetes. All of the isolated RNA was reverse transcribed, so expressed TCRB transcripts were sequenced. Sequenced by immunoSEQ multiplex PCR; TCRdb stores in-frame clones only, minus some. The repertoire has a few hundred thousand clones, roughly an eighth of them found once; the top ten carry about 0.01%. For these receptors, no antigen is known. Study findings and constraints: Moderate yet significant TCRB CDR3 shortening was seen in Type 1 diabetes patients in all four CD4+ subsets.

The sample was naive CD4+ T cells from blood. The receptors were gathered from a woman younger than 30 with type 1 diabetes.

V usage is TRBV25-1 and J usage is TRBJ1-2, with 8 bases aligning to TRBD1. Germline-derived CDR1 and CDR2 are MGHDK and SYGVNS. The CDR3 loop spans 13 amino acids. With 1 base clipped from V and 6 bases from J, the junction kept 1 base outside the gene matches. CDR3 coding DNA: TGTGCCAGCAGTGAATCAGGGGGCCATGGCTACACCTTC. It translates to CASSESGGHGYTF.

This chain connects TRBV30 to TRBJ2-7; a weak D match, TRBD2 (6 bases). The ends were cut back, 5 bases at V and 2 bases at J, with 10 bases in the middle. This CDR3 spans 12 amino acids. Germline lookup yields CDR1 GTSNPN and CDR2 SVGIG (reference sequence). The CDR3 DNA reads as TGTGCCTGGGGGGGGTTAACCTACGAGCAGTACTTC. Translating it yields CAWGGLTYEQYF.

This clone was seen a handful of times. The rearrangement uses TRBV5-1 and TRBJ1-2, with D perhaps matching TRBD1 (6 bases). CDR1 is SGHRS and CDR2 is YFSETQ in the germline V gene. Deletions cut 4 bases from V and 9 bases from J, with 16 bases between. The CDR3 covers 13 residues. The CDR3 loop is CASSPGTGHSYTF. The CDR3 DNA reads as TGCGCCAGCAGCCCTGGAACGGGACATAGCTACACCTTC. The whole variable domain, filled in from reference TRBV5-1 and TRBJ1-2, reads KAGVTQTPRYLIKTRGQQVTLSCSPISGHRSVSWYQQTPGQGLQFLFEYFSETQRNKGNFPGRFSGRQFSNSRSEMNVSTLELGDSALYLCASSPGTGHSYTFGSGTRLTVV.

This clone was counted between two and nine times. The same CDR3 is also encoded by other DNA sequences in this sample. The J gene is TRBJ1-1, the V gene TRBV7-2, with unresolved D. The CDR3 loop spans 13 amino acids. V gave up 3 bases and J gave up 4 bases, with 9 bases separating them. The germline gives CDR1 SGHTA, CDR2 FQGNSA. CDR3 sequence (DNA): TGTGCCAGCAGCTTCGGCGGGTCCACTGAAGCTTTCTTT. This codes for CASSFGGSTEAFF.

This clone has only a few counts. The genes are TRBV7-9 and TRBJ2-7; 8 nucleotides agree with TRBD1. CDR3 size: 14 residues. The germline gives CDR1 SEHNR, CDR2 FQNEAQ (reference sequence). Trimming took 3 bases from V and 7 from J; bases not matched to a gene: 8. The CDR3 protein is CASSFRTGFEEQYF. DNA of the CDR3: TGTGCCAGCAGCTTCAGGACAGGGTTTGAGGAGCAGTACTTC.

This clone has more than one count but fewer than ten. This chain connects TRBV4-3 to TRBJ2-3; D is perhaps TRBD2 (5 bases). Between the trimmed V and J ends, which lost 1 base and 5 bases, there was a span of 10 bases. Per the germline V gene, CDR1 is LGHNA and CDR2 is YSLEER. This CDR3 spans 14 amino acids. The CDR3 DNA is TGCGCCAGCAGCCAAGCGACGGGGAAAGATACGCAGTATTTT. Encoded protein: CASSQATGKDTQYF.

This clone has only a few counts. The V and J genes are TRBV5-1 and TRBJ2-5; D gene unclear. Looked up from germline, CDR1 is SGHRS and CDR2 is YFSETQ. The length of the CDR3 is 14 residues. V shed 1 base and J shed 5 bases, with 12 bases lying between them. CDR3 DNA sequence: TGCGCCAGCAGCTTGTCCGGGTTTCGGGAGACCCAGTACTTC. It codes for CASSLSGFRETQYF. The entire variable domain, with the rest obtained from reference TRBV5-1 and TRBJ2-5, is as follows: KAGVTQTPRYLIKTRGQQVTLSCSPISGHRSVSWYQQTPGQGLQFLFEYFSETQRNKGNFPGRFSGRQFSNSRSEMNVSTLELGDSALYLCASSLSGFRETQYFGPGTRLLVL.

This clone has just a few counts. V gene TRBV18 combines with J gene TRBJ1-3; perhaps TRBD1 as D (5 bases). Germline assignment: CDR1 KGHSH and CDR2 LQKENI. Trimming shortened V by 3 bases and J by 0 bases, and 12 bases separated the two germline ends. The CDR3 contains 16 residues. The CDR3 region is CASSPRGASSGNTIYF. The CDR3 nucleotides read TGTGCCAGCTCACCCCGCGGGGCGAGCTCTGGAAACACCATATATTTT.

This clone appeared a single time. The V call is TRBV27, the J call TRBJ2-3, with D possibly matching TRBD2 (7 bases). Germline lookup yields CDR1 MNHEY and CDR2 SMNVEV (reference sequence). Trimming shortened V by 4 bases and J by 5 bases, and 19 bases separated the two germline ends. This CDR3 has 16 residues. This CDR3 reads CASSSFYRGARDTQYF. The CDR3 region has the DNA TGTGCCAGCAGTTCCTTCTATCGGGGGGCGAGAGATACGCAGTATTTT.

This clone was observed a few times. This chain uses TRBV7-9 with TRBJ1-6; D is unclear. Trimming removed 5 bases at V and 7 bases at J, with 15 bases between. The CDR3 has 15 residues. CDR1 is SEHNR, CDR2 FQNEAQ, per germline (reference sequence). For the CDR3, the DNA is TGTGCCAGCAGCCACTCGACGGGGAGGAATTCACCCCTCCACTTT. Protein product: CASSHSTGRNSPLHF. The full variable domain, in which reference TRBV7-9 and TRBJ1-6 provide the parts outside the CDR3, is DTGVSQNPRHKITKRGQNVTFRCDPISEHNRLYWYRQTLGQGPEFLTYFQNEAQLEKSRLLSDRFSAERPKGSFSTLEIQRTEQGDSAMYLCASSHSTGRNSPLHFGNGTRLTVT.

This sequence joins TRBV4-1 and TRBJ2-7; weak D call: TRBD1 (6 bases). The CDR3 extends over 15 amino acids. The V end lost 0 bases, the J end lost 2 bases, and 11 bases lay between the germline ends. Germline V gene lookup returns CDR1 MGHRA and CDR2 YSYEKL. As DNA, the CDR3 is TGCGCCAGCAGCCAAGAGACAGGCAGAACCTACGAGCAGTACTTC. Translation: CASSQETGRTYEQYF.

This clone was seen a few times. The rearrangement uses TRBV5-1 and TRBJ2-7, with D hard to call. Per germline, CDR1 SGHRS and CDR2 YFSETQ. V was clipped by 4 bases and J by 5 bases, with 16 bases between them. The CDR3 length is 14 residues. This chain's CDR3 is CASSQTWSSNEQYF. CDR3 nucleotides: TGCGCCAGCAGCCAGACATGGTCGAGTAACGAGCAGTACTTC.

This chain uses TRBV29-1 with TRBJ2-7; tentative D call: TRBD1 (5 bases). CDR3 length equals 13 residues. Germline assignment: CDR1 SQVTM and CDR2 ANQGSEA. The V and J ends lost 3 bases and 3 bases respectively, with 12 bases between them. CDR3 sequence: CSVDRQGDYEQYF. CDR3 DNA: TGCAGCGTTGATAGGCAGGGCGACTACGAGCAGTACTTC.

This clone was found a few times. The chain recombines TRBV29-1 with TRBJ1-3, with 10 nucleotides matching TRBD1. Germline V CDR1 and CDR2: SQVTM, ANQGSEA. The CDR3 consists of 19 residues. Trimming took 1 base from V and 0 from J; bases not matched to a gene: 12. The CDR3 DNA reads as TGCAGCGTTGAAGGGGGAGCCGGGACAGGGGAACTCTCTGGAAACACCATATATTTT. Amino acids: CSVEGGAGTGELSGNTIYF.

V gene TRBV30 combines with J gene TRBJ2-1, with TRBD2 matching over 10 bases. From germline, CDR1 is GTSNPN and CDR2 SVGIG (reference sequence). After removal of 2 bases from V and 13 bases from J, the junction contained 5 bases not matched to a gene. This CDR3 region has 12 residues. DNA of the CDR3: TGTGCCTGGAGTACGGGACTAGCGAGACAGTTCTTC. Protein: CAWSTGLARQFF.

This clone has more than one count but fewer than ten. The V call is TRBV18, the J call TRBJ2-7; D uncertain. V was shortened by 6 bases and J by 0 bases, with 12 bases between the two germline ends. Looked up from germline, CDR1 is KGHSH and CDR2 is LQKENI. The CDR3 is 14 residues long. CDR3 in amino acids: CASSPAQSSYEQYF. The CDR3 DNA reads TGTGCCAGCTCGCCGGCACAGAGCTCCTACGAGCAGTACTTC.

The chain combines TRBV2 with TRBJ2-7, with D tentatively TRBD2 (6 bases). V gave up 7 bases and J gave up 7 bases, with 17 bases separating them. The CDR3 extends over 13 amino acids. Germline V gene data show CDR1 as SNHLY and CDR2 as FYNNEI. CDR3 nucleotides: TGTGCCAGCAACGGCCGGGTCGGGGGAGAGCAGTACTTC. Protein: CASNGRVGGEQYF.

This clone has a handful of counts. V gene TRBV12-5 combines with J gene TRBJ1-1; 7 bases fit TRBD1. This CDR3 is 14 amino acids long. J gave up 3 bases and V 6 bases, and 7 bases lay outside the gene matches. Germline CDR1 LGHNT, CDR2 FRNRAP. The CDR3 DNA sequence: TGTGCTAGTGGAATTACAGGGGCAGACACTGAAGCTTTCTTT. It specifies CASGITGADTEAFF.

The table lists this clone with a few counts. The genes are TRBV27 and TRBJ2-5; 12 bases align to TRBD2. Germline V gene sequence: CDR1 MNHEY, CDR2 SMNVEV (reference sequence). CDR3 size: 15 residues. V gave up 5 bases and J gave up 1 base; unmatched junction bases: 2. CDR3 nucleotide sequence: TGTGCCAGCAGTGGACTAGCGGGAACCCAAGAGACCCAGTACTTC. Protein product: CASSGLAGTQETQYF.

This clone was counted a few times. The J gene is TRBJ2-2, the V gene TRBV10-3; D may be TRBD2 (5 bases). CDR3 length equals 11 residues. Germline V gene data show CDR1 as ENHRY and CDR2 as SYGVKD. V was clipped by 4 bases and J by 10 bases, with 7 bases between them. The CDR3 coding sequence is TGTGCCATCAGTGGGAGGAAGGAGCTGTTTTTT. Translation gives CAISGRKELFF.